The T cell receptor beta chain under discussion was sequenced for a study of cytomegalovirus exposure and HLA in healthy donors. Study background: An early data release held about 85 million unique TCRs from HLA-typed donors.

Donors were ostensibly healthy at sampling, although undocumented immune exposures were probable. Comments on this clone: The antigen remains unidentified. At one boundary the junction diverges from the germline segment, which might be a read error.

From germline, CDR1 is SQVTM and CDR2 ANQGSEA. The CDR3 contains 15 residues. PCR employed 60 Vbeta and 13 Jbeta primers. Repertoires were generated with immunoSEQ multiplex PCR, while TCRdb's copy carries only in-frame clones and drops some. The profile shows roughly 150,000 clones, around 84% of them singletons. Study-wide points: Altogether, about 160 TCR beta chains were recorded as cytomegalovirus-associated. HLA alleles were associated with around 17,000 TCR beta sequences in a later analysis at 0.05 false discovery rate.

The chain joins TRBV29-1 to TRBJ2-1; weak D call: TRBD2 (6 bases). The clonotype was recovered from a boy between 2 and 15 years old in good health and CMV-seronegative. Sequencing input: PBMCs. CDR3 DNA: TGCAGCGCTGAAAGGCTCGGGAGCTCCTACAATGAGCAGTTCTTC. Protein: CSAERLGSSYNEQFF.